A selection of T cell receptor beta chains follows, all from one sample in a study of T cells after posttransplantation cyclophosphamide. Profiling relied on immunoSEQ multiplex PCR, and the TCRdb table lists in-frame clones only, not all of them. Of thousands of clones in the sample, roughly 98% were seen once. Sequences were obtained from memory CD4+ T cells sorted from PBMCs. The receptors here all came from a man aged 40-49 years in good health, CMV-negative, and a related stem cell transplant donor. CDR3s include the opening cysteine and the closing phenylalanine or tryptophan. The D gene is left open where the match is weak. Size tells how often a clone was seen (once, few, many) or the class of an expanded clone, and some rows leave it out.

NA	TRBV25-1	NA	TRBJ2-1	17	TGTGCCAGCAGTGAATATATGAGGCTAGCGATTAGAGATGAGCAGTTCTTC	CASSEYMRLAIRDEQFF
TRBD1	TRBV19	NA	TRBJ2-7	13	TGTGCCAGTAGTGTTCAGGGGGCGCGGGAGCAGTACTTC	CASSVQGAREQYF
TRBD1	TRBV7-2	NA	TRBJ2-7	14	TGTGCCAGCAGCGTTAGGAGCCCGGGACAGGGAAAAAACTTC	CASSVRSPGQGKNF
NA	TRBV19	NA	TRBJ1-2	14	TGTGCCAGTAGTCTCAGACCTGGCGGCTATGGCTACACCTTC	CASSLRPGGYGYTF
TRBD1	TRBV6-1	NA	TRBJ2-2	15	TGTGCCAGCAGATCCGGGACAGGGGGTGCCGGGGAGCTGTTTTTT	CASRSGTGGAGELFF
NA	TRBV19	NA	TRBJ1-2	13	TGTGCCAGTAGGGCCAAGGGGGGGCTCGGCTACACCTTC	CASRAKGGLGYTF
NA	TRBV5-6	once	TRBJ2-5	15	TGTGCCAGCAGCTTGGTGGCAGGGGGAGGAGAGACCCAGTACTTC	CASSLVAGGGETQYF
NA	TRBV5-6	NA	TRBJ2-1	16	TGTGCCAGCAGCTCCCACTTTCGGAGGGGTAACAATGAGCAGTTCTTC	CASSSHFRRGNNEQFF
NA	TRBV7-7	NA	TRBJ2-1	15	TGTGCTAGCAGCCTGAATCCAACAGCCTACAATGAGCAGTTCTTC	CASSLNPTAYNEQFF
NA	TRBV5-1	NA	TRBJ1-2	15	TGCGCCAGCAGCTTGGATGGCCAGGGAAACTATGGCTACACCTTC	CASSLDGQGNYGYTF
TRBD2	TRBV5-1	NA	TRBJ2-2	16	TGCGCCAGCAGCTATGGACTAGCGGGAGCGGCCGGGGAGCTGTTTTTT	CASSYGLAGAAGELFF
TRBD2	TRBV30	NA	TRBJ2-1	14	TGTGCCTGGACAGCGGGAGGGCTGGGAGATGAGCAGTTCTTC	CAWTAGGLGDEQFF
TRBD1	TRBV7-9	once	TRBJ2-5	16	TGTGCCAGCAGCTTAGGGGACAGGGGGCCCCGAGAGACCCAGTACTTC	CASSLGDRGPRETQYF
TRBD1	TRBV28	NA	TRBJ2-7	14	TGTGCCAGCAGTTCCTCCGACAGGGAAGGCGAGCAGTACTTC	CASSSSDREGEQYF
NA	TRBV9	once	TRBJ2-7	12	TGTGCCAGCAGCGCGGGTCCGGGCGAGCAGTACTTC	CASSAGPGEQYF
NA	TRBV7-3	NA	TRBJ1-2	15	TGTGCCAGCAGCTCCAGGGTAGGATCTAACTATGGCTACACCTTC	CASSSRVGSNYGYTF
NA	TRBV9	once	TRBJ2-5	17	TGTGCCAGCAGCGTGGGGAGAGGGCGGGCTAATCAAGAGACCCAGTACTTC	CASSVGRGRANQETQYF
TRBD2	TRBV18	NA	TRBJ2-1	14	TGTGCCAGCTCTTCTAGCGGAGGGAGTCTTGAGCAGTTCTTC	CASSSSGGSLEQFF
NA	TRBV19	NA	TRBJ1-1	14	TGTGCCAGTAGTATTATTGGGGGAGGGACTGAAGCTTTCTTT	CASSIIGGGTEAFF
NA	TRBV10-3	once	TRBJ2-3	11	TGTGCCATCAGCAACACAGATACGCAGTATTTT	CAISNTDTQYF
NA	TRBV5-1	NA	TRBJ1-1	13	TGCGCCACCGGGGAGACGACGAACACTGAAGCTTTCTTT	CATGETTNTEAFF
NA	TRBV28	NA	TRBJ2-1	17	TGTGCCAGCAATGATCTCCCCCATTTAGGAGAGGCCCTCCCGCAGTTCTTC	CASNDLPHLGEALPQFF
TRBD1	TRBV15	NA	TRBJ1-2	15	TGTGCCACCAGCAGGGGGGGGACAGGGGGTAGTGGCTACACCTTC	CATSRGGTGGSGYTF
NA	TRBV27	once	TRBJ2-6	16	TGTGCCAGCAGTTTTTTCCCAGGCTCTGGGGCCAACGTCCTGACTTTC	CASSFFPGSGANVLTF
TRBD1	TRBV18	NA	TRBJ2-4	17	TGTGCCAGCTCACCCCCTGACAGGGGAGAGGTAGGGAACATTCAGTACTTC	CASSPPDRGEVGNIQYF
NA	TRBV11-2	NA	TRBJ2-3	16	TGTGCCAGCAGCTCTGGGACAGCGGGCCCCACAGATACGCAGTATTTT	CASSSGTAGPTDTQYF
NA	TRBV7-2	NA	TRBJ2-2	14	TGTGCCAGCAATCTGGGACTGAACACCGGGGAGCTGTTTTTT	CASNLGLNTGELFF
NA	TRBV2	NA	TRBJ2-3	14	TGTGCCAGCAGACAGAGGGCCCTATCCGATACGCAGTATTTT	CASRQRALSDTQYF
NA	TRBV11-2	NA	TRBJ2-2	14	TGTGCCAGCAGCTTAGCCGTGGCCACCGGGGAGCTGTTTTTT	CASSLAVATGELFF
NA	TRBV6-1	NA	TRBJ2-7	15	TGTGCCAGCAGTGACCCGGGACTCATTTCCTACGAGCAGTACTTC	CASSDPGLISYEQYF
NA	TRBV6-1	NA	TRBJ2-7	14	TGTGCCAGCACCACCGTAGGGGTGCTCTACGAGCAGTACTTC	CASTTVGVLYEQYF
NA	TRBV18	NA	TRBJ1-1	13	TGTGCCAGCTCAGGGGGCAGGAACACTGAAGCTTTCTTT	CASSGGRNTEAFF
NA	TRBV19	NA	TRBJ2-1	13	TGTGCCAGTAGTATCCCGACAGGCCTTTTGCCGTTCTTC	CASSIPTGLLPFF
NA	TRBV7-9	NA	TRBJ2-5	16	TGTGCCAGCAGCTTAGCCCTAGATATTCTGCGTGAGACCCAGTACTTC	CASSLALDILRETQYF
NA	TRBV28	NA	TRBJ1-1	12	TGTGCCAGCGGTTCGGGCGGGGGGGAAGCTTTCTTC	CASGSGGGEAFF
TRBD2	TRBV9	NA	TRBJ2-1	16	TGTGCCAGCAGCGACGGACTAGCGGGAGGAGGGGAGGAGCAGTTCTTC	CASSDGLAGGGEEQFF
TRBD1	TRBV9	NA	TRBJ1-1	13	TGTGCCAGCAGCGAGCTACAGGGGGCTGAAGCTTTCTTT	CASSELQGAEAFF
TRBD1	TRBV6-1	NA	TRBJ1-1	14	TGTGCCAGCAGGGGAAACAGGGGACCTACTGAAGCTTTCTTT	CASRGNRGPTEAFF
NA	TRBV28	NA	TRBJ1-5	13	TGTGCCAGCAGTTTCAGACTTGGCCAGCCCCAGCATTTT	CASSFRLGQPQHF
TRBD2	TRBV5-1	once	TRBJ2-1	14	TGCGCCAGTAAGCGGGAGGGCCGGGACAATGAGCAGTTCTTC	CASKREGRDNEQFF
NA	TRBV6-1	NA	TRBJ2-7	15	TGTGCCAGCAGTGGGACAGAAACTTCCACCTACGAGCAGTACTTC	CASSGTETSTYEQYF
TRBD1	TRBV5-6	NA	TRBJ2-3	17	TGTGCCAGCAGCCGCATTAGTTGGGGACAGAAAACAGATACGCAGTATTTT	CASSRISWGQKTDTQYF
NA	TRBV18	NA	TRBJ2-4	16	TGTGCCAGCTCACTAACGGCGGGCCAACGCCGAAACATTCAGTACTTC	CASSLTAGQRRNIQYF
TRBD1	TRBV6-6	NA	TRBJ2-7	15	TGTGCCAGCAGTTACGAGGGCAGGGGGCCCTACGAGCAGTACTTC	CASSYEGRGPYEQYF
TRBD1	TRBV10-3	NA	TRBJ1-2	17	TGTGCCATCAGTGAGTCCCCCTTATATGGGACAGGGGCCGGCTACACCTTC	CAISESPLYGTGAGYTF